The clone carrying this T cell receptor (beta chain) was found a few times. Its matching antigen is unknown. For TCR, cDNA came from 5'RACE template switching, which added a universal primer site and UMIs. TCRdb independently ran MiXCR on the 5' RACE reads; one entry per CDR3 protein. The sample records hundreds of thousands of distinct CDR3 sequences, 4.1% being singletons. This entry is derived from a study of T cells after yellow fever vaccination. Notes on the study in general: The CD4 and CD8 compartments had a small share of their clonotypes in common. Reappearance after the booster was observed for most primary-vaccination clones (roughly 95% CD4, just over 85% CD8).

CDR3 length: 15 residues. Germline values: CDR1 SGHKS, CDR2 YYEKEE (reference sequence). V was cut by 4 bases and J by 3 bases, with 13 bases left in between. The sequence came from a man in his late teens or twenties who received the YFV17D yellow fever vaccine. This rearrangement joins TRBV5-5 to TRBJ2-2; maybe TRBD1 (6 bases). The input for sequencing was PBMCs, taken 5 days after the yellow fever booster vaccination. For the CDR3, the DNA is TGTGCCAGCAGCAGGACAGCGACAGACACCGGGGAGCTGTTTTTT. It specifies CASSRTATDTGELFF.